Each of the 25 T cell receptor beta chains below was sequenced from the same sample in a study of T cell repertoires in cytomegalovirus infection. Antigens of these TCRs are unknown. One entry per CDR3 protein results from TCRdb running MiXCR on the reads. The data show tens of thousands of distinct CDR3 sequences, roughly half seen once. The sample in question was CD8+ T cells from cultured PBMCs, obtained from culture after CMV antigen stimulation. The origin of the receptors is a human donor in good health (CMV status not recorded). Some clones in this sample may be carry-over from other donors' samples.

DNA of the CDR3: TGCGCCAGCGCCCTTCCGGGAGGGCCCCAATCTAGCACAGATACGCAGTATTTT. This codes for CASALPGGPQSSTDTQYF. This rearrangement joins TRBV5-1 to TRBJ2-3, with TRBD2 identical over 8 bases. The CDR3 contains 18 residues. Germline lookup yields CDR1 SGHRS and CDR2 YFSETQ. Trimming at V came to 7 bases and at J to 0 bases, leaving 16 bases not matched to a gene.

The chain employs TRBV12-3 or TRBV12-4 and TRBJ2-5, with 7 nucleotides matching TRBD2. CDR3 size: 17 residues. V shed 0 bases, J shed 3 bases, and the junction held 10 bases outside the gene matches. Here the CDR3 DNA reads TGTGCCAGCAGTTTAGCACCCCGGACTAGACAGAAAGAGACCCAGTACTTC. Protein: CASSLAPRTRQKETQYF.

This clonotype came up a few times. The V and J genes are TRBV7-9 and TRBJ2-3, with 9 positions matching TRBD2. With 10 bases clipped from V and 2 bases from J, the junction kept 7 bases outside the gene matches. CDR1 is SEHNR, CDR2 FQNEAQ, per germline (reference sequence). This CDR3 spans 14 amino acids. In DNA, the CDR3 is TGTGCCACCAAGCGGGAGGAGAACACAGATACGCAGTATTTT. It is translated as CATKREENTDTQYF.

The V gene is TRBV11-2, the J gene TRBJ1-1; D is ambiguous. CDR1 is SGHAT and CDR2 is FQNNGV in the germline V gene. Trimming took off 5 bases at V and 0 bases at J, with 13 bases between the two ends. The CDR3 covers 15 residues. CDR3 sequence reads: CASSLAGRLNTEAFF. CDR3 nucleotide sequence: TGTGCCAGCAGCCTAGCGGGCAGACTGAACACTGAAGCTTTCTTT.

The CDR3 is CASSQAGGANTGELFF. In nucleotides, the CDR3 is TGCGCCAGCAGCCAAGCGGGGGGTGCGAACACCGGGGAGCTGTTTTTT. The gene calls are TRBV4-1 and TRBJ2-2; 7 bases agree with TRBD2. V lost 1 base, J lost 0 bases, and 2 bases stayed unmatched. Germline assignment: CDR1 MGHRA and CDR2 YSYEKL. The CDR3 is 16 residues long.

A few counts support this clonotype. The gene calls are TRBV28 and TRBJ2-1; 7 positions agree with TRBD2. The CDR3 runs 14 residues. The ends lost 4 bases at V and 4 bases at J; junction bases unmatched: 4. Germline assignment: CDR1 MDHEN and CDR2 SYDVKM. The chain's CDR3 is CASSSGTIYNEQFF. DNA of the CDR3: TGTGCCAGCAGTTCCGGGACTATTTACAATGAGCAGTTCTTC.

This chain uses TRBV7-6 with TRBJ2-5, with 9 nucleotides matching TRBD2. Germline V gene lookup returns CDR1 SGHVS and CDR2 FNYEAQ. CDR3 length: 15 residues. Trimming cost V 5 bases and J 8 bases; bases outside gene matches: 12. CDR3 sequence reads: CASSLQARGGDTQYF. In nucleotides, the CDR3 is TGTGCCAGCAGCCTACAGGCGCGGGGGGGCGATACCCAGTACTTC. The whole variable domain, remainder taken from reference TRBV7-6 and TRBJ2-5, is GAGVSQSPRYKVTKRGQDVALRCDPISGHVSLYWYRQALGQGPEFLTYFNYEAQQDKSGLPNDRFSAERPEGSISTLTIQRTEQRDSAMYRCASSLQARGGDTQYFGPGTRLLVL.

This clonotype was seen more than once but under ten times. This chain connects TRBV6-6 to TRBJ1-5; D gene ambiguous. This CDR3 has 14 amino acids. Trimming stripped 7 bases from V and 0 bases from J, with 10 bases between. Germline loops: CDR1 MNHNY, CDR2 SVGAGI (reference sequence). CDR3 sequence: CASNGWNSNQPQHF. The CDR3, as DNA: TGTGCCAGCAACGGATGGAATAGCAATCAGCCCCAGCATTTT.

This clonotype has only a few counts. This chain uses TRBV20-1 with TRBJ1-5, with 8 bases matching TRBD1. Trimming took 5 bases from V and 0 from J; bases not matched to a gene: 6. Per germline, CDR1 DFQATT and CDR2 SNEGSKA (reference sequence). The length of the CDR3 is 15 residues. CDR3 residues: CSAPRTGYSNQPQHF. The CDR3, as DNA: TGCAGTGCTCCGAGGACAGGGTATAGCAATCAGCCCCAGCATTTT.

V gene TRBV19 combines with J gene TRBJ1-1, with 9 positions matching TRBD1. The CDR3 extends over 17 amino acids. The V and J ends lost 7 bases and 4 bases, in that order; junction bases with no gene match: 16. Germline V lookup: CDR1 LNHDA, CDR2 SQIVND (reference sequence). CDR3 region: CASITKGQGRVVTEAFF. The CDR3 DNA reads TGTGCCAGTATAACCAAGGGACAGGGCAGAGTGGTCACTGAAGCTTTCTTT.

V usage is TRBV27 and J usage is TRBJ1-5; TRBD1 agrees at 7 bases. The CDR3 is 15 amino acids. After removal of 5 bases from V and 6 bases from J, the junction contained 10 bases not matched to a gene. Germline-derived CDR1 and CDR2 are MNHEY and SMNVEV (reference sequence). CDR3 nucleotides: TGTGCCAGCAGTGACAGGGACAGCTGGATTCAGCCCCAGCATTTT. Residues: CASSDRDSWIQPQHF.

The rearrangement links TRBV12-3 or TRBV12-4 to TRBJ2-3, with TRBD2 matching 12 bases. Germline trimming cut 7 bases from V and 5 bases from J; bases unmatched to any gene: 4. CDR3 length: 14 residues. The CDR3 region has the DNA TGTGCCAGCACACTAGCGGGAGGTGAAGATACGCAGTATTTT. Protein product: CASTLAGGEDTQYF.

This clonotype has a count of ten or more. The chain carries TRBV7-2 and TRBJ2-1; 9 nucleotides agree with TRBD2. CDR1 SGHTA and CDR2 FQGNSA come from the germline V gene. The CDR3 spans 16 residues. V lost 3 bases to trimming and J lost 4 bases; unmatched junction nucleotides: 7. The CDR3 DNA is TGTGCCAGCAGCTTCGCTAGCGGGATCCCATACAATGAGCAGTTCTTC. It translates to CASSFASGIPYNEQFF.

This chain links TRBV7-9 with TRBJ2-7; D not resolved. Trimming pared 6 bases from V and 6 bases from J, leaving 9 bases between. This CDR3 spans 11 amino acids. Germline V CDR1 and CDR2: SEHNR, FQNEAQ (reference sequence). For the CDR3, the DNA is TGTGCCAGCAGTTCAGTCGCCGAGCAGTACTTC. The encoded protein is CASSSVAEQYF.

The J gene is TRBJ2-7, the V gene TRBV12-3 or TRBV12-4; D call uncertain. The CDR3 runs to 13 residues. V was shortened by 6 bases and J by 3 bases, with 12 bases between the two germline ends. CDR3 in amino acids: CASSPTVNYEQYF. As DNA, the CDR3 is TGTGCCAGCAGCCCAACAGTGAACTACGAGCAGTACTTC.

Regarding this clonotype: An end of the junction differs from the germline gene, which may be a read error. The rearrangement joins TRBV4-1 to TRBJ2-7; no firm D call. CDR1 MGHRA and CDR2 YSYEKL come from the germline V gene. This CDR3 spans 14 amino acids. The CDR3 DNA reads TGTGCCAGCAGCCAAACTACCAGTTTACGCGAGCAGTACTTC. This encodes CASSQTTSLREQYF.

Only a few counts were recorded for this clonotype. The CDR3 region has the DNA TGTGCCAGCAGCTGGACTAGCGGGGTCAAAGAGACCCAGTACTTC. This sequence encodes CASSWTSGVKETQYF. The chain couples TRBV11-2 to TRBJ2-5, with 12 bases aligning to TRBD2. The V gene end was trimmed by 4 bases and the J gene end by 3 bases; junction bases not matched to a gene: 3. Germline V CDR1 and CDR2: SGHAT, FQNNGV. CDR3 length: 15 residues.

V is TRBV27 and J is TRBJ1-2; perhaps TRBD1 as D (6 bases). Germline CDR1 and CDR2: MNHEY and SMNVEV (reference sequence). V was clipped by 4 bases and J by 7 bases, with 19 bases between them. This CDR3 contains 15 residues. This chain's CDR3 is CASSSYRVPERGYTF. The CDR3 DNA reads TGTGCCAGCAGTTCGTACAGGGTGCCAGAGCGTGGCTACACCTTC.

This clonotype has only a few counts. The rearrangement links TRBV28 to TRBJ2-1; D is possibly TRBD2 (5 bases). CDR3 length: 17 residues. Germline CDR1 MDHEN, CDR2 SYDVKM. V was clipped by 2 bases and J by 0 bases, with 14 bases between them. The CDR3 nucleotides read TGTGCCAGCAGTTTAGTGGAAGGGAGAAGCTCCTACAATGAGCAGTTCTTC. Protein: CASSLVEGRSSYNEQFF.

This clonotype was seen just once. The J gene is TRBJ2-1, the V gene TRBV5-6; 7 nucleotides match TRBD2. CDR3 length equals 16 residues. Germline V gene lookup returns CDR1 SGHDT and CDR2 YYEEEE. Unmatched junction bases numbered 8, after V lost 1 base and J lost 4 bases. The DNA of the CDR3 is TGTGCCAGCAGCTTGATCCCCAGCGGGGATTACAATGAGCAGTTCTTC. It is translated as CASSLIPSGDYNEQFF.

The chain recombines TRBV20-1 with TRBJ2-7, with 8 nucleotides matching TRBD1. V was clipped by 5 bases and J by 3 bases; unmatched bases: 12. The CDR3 is made up of 15 amino acids. The V gene's germline CDR1 is DFQATT and CDR2 SNEGSKA (reference sequence). The CDR3 sequence: CSASPFGTGHYEQYF. CDR3 sequence (DNA): TGCAGTGCTTCTCCTTTCGGGACAGGACACTACGAGCAGTACTTC.

CDR3 DNA sequence: TGTGCCAGCAGTTTATCGATAACAGGGAATTCACCCCTCCACTTT. It yields the protein CASSLSITGNSPLHF. The chain has TRBV27 and TRBJ1-6, with D tentatively TRBD1 (6 bases). The CDR3 sequence is 15 residues long. The germline V gene has CDR1 MNHEY and CDR2 SMNVEV (reference sequence). The V end was cut by 0 bases, the J end by 7 bases, with 10 bases between.

The chain couples TRBV6-1 to TRBJ2-5; D is undetermined. The CDR3 has 14 residues. Germline CDR1 reads MNHNS; CDR2 reads SASEGT. V was pared by 1 base and J by 2 bases, with 8 bases between. CDR3 sequence (DNA): TGTGCCAGCAGTGAAGGCGGAGAGCAAGAGACCCAGTACTTC. Encoded protein: CASSEGGEQETQYF.

This clonotype was counted between two and nine times. The chain uses TRBV7-3 and TRBJ2-3, with D hard to call. This CDR3 has 13 amino acids. Germline CDR1 is SGHTA and CDR2 is FQGTGA. Trimming stripped 5 bases from V and 0 bases from J, with 6 bases between. This chain's CDR3 is CASSPESTDTQYF. For the CDR3, the DNA is TGTGCCAGCAGCCCAGAGAGCACAGATACGCAGTATTTT.

This clonotype turned up a few times. In DNA, the CDR3 is TGTGCCAGCAGCGCAAGTCGGGGTGAAGCTTTCTTT. Translating gives CASSASRGEAFF. The chain uses TRBV7-9 and TRBJ1-1; no clear D gene. This CDR3 is built from 12 residues. In germline, CDR1 is SEHNR, CDR2 FQNEAQ (reference sequence). V lost 5 bases to trimming and J lost 7 bases, with 11 bases between them.